This section outlines one T cell receptor beta chain sequence together with its context. Libraries were prepared by immunoSEQ multiplex PCR; TCRdb keeps only in-frame clonotypes and omits some of them. The sample has some 160,000 clones; around nine tenths are singletons. This specimen belongs to a study of control samples from healthy donors and cancer patients. This receptor was identified in a woman aged 25 to 39 in good health. Sequencing was carried out using blood.

The DNA of the CDR3 is TGTGCCACCAGCAGAGGGACACACACCTTTTTCCACACTGAAGCTTTCTTT. It yields the protein CATSRGTHTFFHTEAFF. The rearrangement uses TRBV15 and TRBJ1-1; tentatively, D is TRBD1 (5 bases). Germline V gene lookup returns CDR1 LNHNV and CDR2 YYDKDF (reference sequence). CDR3 length: 17 amino acids. The V end lost 1 base, the J end lost 3 bases, and 18 bases lay between the germline ends.